This TCR beta chain was identified in a study of blood T cells in healthy people across ages. As to this clonotype: What it binds is unknown.

This CDR3 spans 13 amino acids. Germline V gene sequence: CDR1 DFQATT, CDR2 SNEGSKA (reference sequence). V was shortened by 1 base and J by 5 bases, with 12 bases between the two germline ends. Study-wide results and limits: When set beside aged donors, long-lived donors presented more naive CD4+ cells and higher diversity.

A second PCR, run for about 6 to 12 cycles, used a sample-barcoded 5' primer plus a J-beta primer mix. TCRdb processed the 5' RACE reads anew with MiXCR; each CDR3 protein has one entry. The sample lists some 560,000 distinct CDR3 sequences, roughly a quarter occurring once. These data were also reused for a study on T cells of mothers and their children. This second study says: cDNA was synthesized from all extracted RNA at about 1.6 ug per reaction. Per mother, over 9.5 million TCR beta CDR3 reads were obtained; per child, about 3 million. TCR recombination output is shaped by thymic selection similarly in related and unrelated pairs.

The clonotype comes from a boy aged 2 to 10 in good health. The specimen was blood. The chain is built from TRBV20-1 and TRBJ2-7; a weak D match, TRBD1 (7 bases). CDR3 DNA sequence: TGCAGTGCTAGAGCAGGGGGGAAGGACGAGCAGTACTTC. Translating it yields CSARAGGKDEQYF.